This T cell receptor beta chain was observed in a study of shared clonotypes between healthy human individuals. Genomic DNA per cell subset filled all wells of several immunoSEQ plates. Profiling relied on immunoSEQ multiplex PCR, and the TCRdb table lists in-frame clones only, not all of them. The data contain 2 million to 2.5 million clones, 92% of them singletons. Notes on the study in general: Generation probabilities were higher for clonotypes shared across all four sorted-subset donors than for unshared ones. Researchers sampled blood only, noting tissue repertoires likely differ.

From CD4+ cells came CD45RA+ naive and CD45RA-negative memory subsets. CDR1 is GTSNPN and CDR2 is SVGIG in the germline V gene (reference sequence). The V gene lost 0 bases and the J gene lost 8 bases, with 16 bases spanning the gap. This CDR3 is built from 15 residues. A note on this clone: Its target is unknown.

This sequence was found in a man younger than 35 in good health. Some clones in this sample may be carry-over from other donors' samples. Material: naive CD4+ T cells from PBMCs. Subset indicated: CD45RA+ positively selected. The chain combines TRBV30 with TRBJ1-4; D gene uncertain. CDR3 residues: CAWSVPGSPREKLFF. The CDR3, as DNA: TGTGCCTGGAGTGTACCCGGGAGCCCGAGAGAAAAACTGTTTTTT.